The entry that follows covers one T cell receptor (beta chain) sequence. Its specificity is not known. The germline gives CDR1 LNHNV, CDR2 YYDKDF (reference sequence). The CDR3 runs to 18 residues. Trimming removed 1 base from V and 2 bases from J; junction bases left unmatched: 12. The data derive from a study of identical twins. Overall study findings and caveats: There were fewer insertions in abundant cord blood beta clonotypes, but memory repertoires showed no such pattern.

TCRdb recomputed calls from the 5' RACE reads with MiXCR, one row per CDR3 protein. Of hundreds of thousands of distinct CDR3 sequences in the sample, 15% to 20% were seen once. These data also formed part of another study, on T cells expressing NK-cell markers.

This TCR was recovered from a woman aged 18-35 years in good health. Sequencing was carried out using PBMCs. The J gene is TRBJ2-3, the V gene TRBV15, with 7 positions matching TRBD2. CDR3: CATSRAWGEGQHTDTQYF. CDR3 bases: TGTGCCACCAGCAGAGCGTGGGGGGAGGGCCAACACACAGATACGCAGTATTTT.